Listed below are T cell receptor beta chains from one sample, sequenced in a study of T cells in Graves' hyperthyroidism and ophthalmopathy. One entry per CDR3 protein, called by TCRdb with MiXCR from the multiplex PCR reads. The sample includes a few hundred thousand distinct CDR3 sequences, approximately 17% seen only once; the top ten take 40%. Sequenced input: blood. The source of these receptors is a man between 18 and 29 years old with Graves' ophthalmopathy. Both conserved end residues are part of each CDR3. The order of the fields is clone size, J gene, V gene, D gene, CDR3 protein, CDR3 DNA. The D gene is left open where the match is weak. Expanded clones get a size class; other rows say once, few or many, or leave the size out.

-,TRBJ1-1,TRBV9,-,CASSGAITEAFF,TGTGCCAGCAGCGGGGCCATCACTGAAGCTTTCTTT
-,TRBJ1-1,TRBV6-1,TRBD1,CASSIFGTGVTTEAFF,TGTGCCAGCAGTATATTTGGGACAGGGGTTACCACTGAAGCTTTCTTT
many,TRBJ2-7,TRBV28,TRBD1,CASSLWDRGSYEQYF,TGTGCCAGCAGTTTATGGGACAGGGGCTCCTACGAGCAGTACTTC
many,TRBJ2-7,TRBV7-3,-,CASSSSVGDSYEQYF,TGTGCCAGCAGCTCATCAGTTGGGGACTCCTACGAGCAGTACTTC
many,TRBJ1-5,TRBV4-2,-,CASSQANQPQHF,TGTGCCAGCAGCCAAGCTAATCAGCCCCAGCATTTT
few,TRBJ1-6,TRBV5-1,-,CASSLEGYSDSPLHF,TGCGCCAGCAGCTTGGAGGGTTACAGCGATTCACCCCTCCACTTT
many,TRBJ2-1,TRBV11-2,-,CASSPQAFSYNEQFF,TGTGCCAGCAGCCCCCAGGCTTTCTCCTACAATGAGCAGTTCTTC
many,TRBJ2-7,TRBV6-1,-,CASSGDTYEQYF,TGTGCCAGCAGTGGCGACACCTACGAGCAGTACTTC
many,TRBJ2-3,TRBV2,-,CASAGVTQYF,TGTGCCAGCGCAGGAGTTACGCAGTATTTT
-,TRBJ1-5,TRBV27,-,CASSLGWGSNQPQHF,TGTGCCAGCAGTCTTGGGTGGGGAAGCAATCAGCCCCAGCATTTT
-,TRBJ2-2,TRBV20-1,TRBD1,CSARIDRATGELFF,TGCAGTGCTAGGATTGACAGGGCCACCGGGGAGCTGTTTTTT
few,TRBJ1-2,TRBV6-1,-,CASSEGPQGPYGYTF,TGTGCCAGCAGTGAGGGACCGCAGGGGCCCTATGGCTACACCTTC
many,TRBJ2-5,TRBV7-8,-,CASSSGPGGETQYF,TGTGCCAGCAGCTCCGGGCCGGGGGGCGAGACCCAGTACTTC
many,TRBJ2-1,TRBV20-1,-,CSARVRGATSRPNEQFF,TGCAGTGCTAGAGTTCGGGGGGCTACTAGCAGACCCAATGAGCAGTTCTTC
-,TRBJ1-1,TRBV12-3/TRBV12-4,TRBD1,CAGRSGQKNTEAFF,TGTGCCGGCAGGTCGGGACAGAAGAACACTGAAGCTTTCTTT
many,TRBJ1-6,TRBV7-9,TRBD1,CASSSTGGKSYNSPLHF,TGTGCCAGCAGCTCAACAGGGGGAAAATCCTATAATTCACCCCTCCACTTT